The entry below describes one TCR beta chain. What it binds is not known. Other nucleotide sequences in the sample specify the same CDR3. This CDR3 comprises 14 residues. The germline V gene has CDR1 SGDLS and CDR2 YYNGEE. The junction had 3 bases not matched to a gene; V was cut back by 2 bases and J by 2 bases. The data derive from a study of cytomegalovirus exposure and HLA in healthy donors. Turning to the study itself: An earlier analysis found around 100 million unique TCR beta sequences from 150 million to 200 million T cells. Study conclusions and caveats: Later work found most CMV-associated TCR beta chains apparently HLA-restricted. The productive fraction for most TCR beta V segments was about 90% or about 30% in an earlier analysis.

The PCR contained 60 Vbeta and 13 Jbeta primers. Profiling relied on immunoSEQ multiplex PCR, and the TCRdb table lists in-frame clones only, not all of them. The table lists 130,000 to 150,000 clones, around 77% of them singletons. The sequencing sample was made of PBMCs. The clonotype originates from a woman in her 40s in good health and CMV-seropositive. The rearrangement uses TRBV9 and TRBJ2-7; 8 bases are shared with TRBD1. CDR3 in amino acids: CASSVGQGAYEQYF. The CDR3 DNA follows: TGTGCCAGCAGCGTCGGACAGGGAGCCTACGAGCAGTACTTC. The whole variable domain, filled in from reference TRBV9 and TRBJ2-7, reads DSGVTQTPKHLITATGQRVTLRCSPRSGDLSVYWYQQSLDQGLQFLIQYYNGEERAKGNILERFSAQQFPDLHSELNLSSLELGDSALYFCASSVGQGAYEQYFGPGTRLTVT.